This T cell receptor beta chain was observed in a study of OX40 agonist ivuxolimab in advanced cancers. The wider study: Ivuxolimab is an agonistic anti-OX40 (CD134) antibody, and patients were treated with it.

Trimming cost V 1 base and J 7 bases, with 11 bases left between them. Germline assignment: CDR1 MDHEN and CDR2 SYDVKM. This CDR3 region has 14 residues. Measured with immunoSEQ multiplex PCR; TCRdb has only the in-frame clones, and not every one. Among 15,000 to 20,000 clones, over 80% were seen once, and the ten largest hold roughly a third. J is TRBJ1-5 and V is TRBV28, with D possibly TRBD1 on 5 matching bases. The source of this sequence is an adult with an advanced solid tumor such as melanoma, head and neck, liver or kidney cancer. Specimen: CD4+ or CD8+ T cells sorted from blood, collected in a trial of the OX40 agonist ivuxolimab. The CDR3 DNA follows: TGTGCCAGCAGTTTATTGTCAGGGAACCAGCCCCAGCATTTT. It specifies CASSLLSGNQPQHF.